This TCR beta chain was documented in a study of tumor-infiltrating lymphocytes in primary liver carcinoma. Study background: Patients comprised men and women whose ages fell between 30 and 69 years. Samples yielded about 3.5 to 8 million productive TCRbeta reads, similar across tissue types.

The V gene's germline CDR1 is LNHDA and CDR2 SQIVND (reference sequence). J gave up 4 bases and V 4 bases, and 9 bases lay outside the gene matches. This CDR3 is built from 15 residues. Making TCR beta cDNA involved around 500 ng total RNA and a constant-region primer. Libraries covering TCR beta were generated through three nested multiplex PCR rounds (using a slightly modified ARM-PCR). The opening two PCR rounds, about 10 cycles each, paired TRBV1-TRBV30 forward primers with a C-beta reverse primer. TCRdb recomputed calls from the multiplex PCR reads with MiXCR, one row per CDR3 protein. Of about 54,000 distinct CDR3 sequences listed, over 65% are singletons. The source material, roughly 18-30 mg of unsorted bulk tissue, was used to co-extract RNA and DNA. Patients had primary liver carcinoma treated by surgical resection. There were five separate regions sampled from each tumor.

The sequence was collected from a middle-aged man with primary liver carcinoma and hepatitis B virus infection. The sequencing sample was made of liver tumor tissue from sampling region 2. As for subset: tumor region T2, inferior pole. The chain employs TRBV19 and TRBJ1-2, with 7 bases identical to TRBD1. The CDR3 region is CASSTFPGQSYGYTF. CDR3 coding DNA: TGTGCCAGTAGTACGTTCCCGGGACAGAGCTATGGCTACACCTTC.